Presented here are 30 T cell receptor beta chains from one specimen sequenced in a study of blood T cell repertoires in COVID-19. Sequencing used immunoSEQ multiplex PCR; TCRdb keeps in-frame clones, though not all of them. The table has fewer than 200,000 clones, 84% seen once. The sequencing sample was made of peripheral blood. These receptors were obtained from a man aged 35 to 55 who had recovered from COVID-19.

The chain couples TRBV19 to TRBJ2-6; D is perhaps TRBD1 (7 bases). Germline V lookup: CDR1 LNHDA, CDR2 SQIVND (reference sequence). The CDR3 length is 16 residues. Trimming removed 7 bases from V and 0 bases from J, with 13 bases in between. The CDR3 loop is CASTPGGTSGANVLTF. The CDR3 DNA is TGTGCCAGTACTCCAGGGGGGACCTCTGGGGCCAACGTCCTGACTTTC.

CDR3 sequence (DNA): TGTGCCAGCAGCTCCTACCCCGCAGATACGCAGTATTTT. It specifies CASSSYPADTQYF. The chain carries TRBV11-3 and TRBJ2-3; no reliable D call. Germline loops: CDR1 SGHNT, CDR2 YENEEA. Trimming left V 4 bases short and J 4 bases short, with 9 bases between. This CDR3 is built from 13 residues.

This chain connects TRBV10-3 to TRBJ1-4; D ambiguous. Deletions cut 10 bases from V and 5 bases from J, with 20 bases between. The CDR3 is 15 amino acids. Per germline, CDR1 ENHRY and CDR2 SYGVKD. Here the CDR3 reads CATTVSGGLNEKLFF. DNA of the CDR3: TGTGCCACCACCGTTTCCGGAGGGCTGAATGAAAAACTGTTTTTT.

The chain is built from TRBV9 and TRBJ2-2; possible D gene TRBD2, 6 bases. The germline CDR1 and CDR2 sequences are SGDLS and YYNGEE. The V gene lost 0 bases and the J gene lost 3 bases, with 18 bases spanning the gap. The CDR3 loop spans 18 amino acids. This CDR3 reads CASSVGSTVVADTGELFF. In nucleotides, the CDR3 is TGTGCCAGCAGCGTAGGATCGACTGTAGTAGCGGACACCGGGGAGCTGTTTTTT.

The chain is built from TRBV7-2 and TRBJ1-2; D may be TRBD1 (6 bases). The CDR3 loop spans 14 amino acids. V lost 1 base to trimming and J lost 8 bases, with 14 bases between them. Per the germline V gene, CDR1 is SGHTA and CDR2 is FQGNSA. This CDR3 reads CASSLGVKGVGYTF. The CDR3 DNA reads TGTGCCAGCAGCTTAGGGGTAAAGGGGGTCGGCTACACCTTC.

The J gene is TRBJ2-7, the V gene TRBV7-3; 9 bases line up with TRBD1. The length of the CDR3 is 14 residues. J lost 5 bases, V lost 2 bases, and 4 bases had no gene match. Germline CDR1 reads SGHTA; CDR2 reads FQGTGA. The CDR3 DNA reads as TGTGCCAGCAGCTTAGGGACAGGGAGCAACGAGCAGTACTTC. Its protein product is CASSLGTGSNEQYF.

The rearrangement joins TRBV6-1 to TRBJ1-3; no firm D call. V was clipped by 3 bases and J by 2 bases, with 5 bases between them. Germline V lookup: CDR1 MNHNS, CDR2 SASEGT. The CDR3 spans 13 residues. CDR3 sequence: CASSEATGNTIYF. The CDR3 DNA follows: TGTGCCAGCAGTGAGGCAACTGGAAACACCATATATTTT.

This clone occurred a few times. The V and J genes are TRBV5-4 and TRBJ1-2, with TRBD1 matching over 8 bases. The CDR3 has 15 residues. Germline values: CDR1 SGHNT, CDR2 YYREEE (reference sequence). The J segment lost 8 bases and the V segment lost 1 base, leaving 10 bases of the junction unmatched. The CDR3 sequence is CASSLQGAVSRGYTF. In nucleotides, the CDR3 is TGTGCCAGCAGCTTGCAGGGGGCGGTTTCTCGGGGCTACACCTTC.

The CDR3 sequence: CASSVGGTPAYEQYF. The CDR3 coding sequence is TGTGCCAGCAGCGTAGGTGGGACTCCTGCCTACGAGCAGTACTTC. The chain combines TRBV9 with TRBJ2-7, with D possibly being TRBD2 (6 bases). With 0 bases removed from V and 2 bases from J, the gap between germline ends came to 12 bases. Per the germline V gene, CDR1 is SGDLS and CDR2 is YYNGEE. The CDR3 totals 15 residues.

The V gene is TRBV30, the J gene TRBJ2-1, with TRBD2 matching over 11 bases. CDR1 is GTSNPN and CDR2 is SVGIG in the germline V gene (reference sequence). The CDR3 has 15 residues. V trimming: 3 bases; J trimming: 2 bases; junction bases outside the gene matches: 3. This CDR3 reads CAWRLAGVAYNEQFF. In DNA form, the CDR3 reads TGTGCCTGGAGACTAGCGGGAGTCGCCTACAATGAGCAGTTCTTC.

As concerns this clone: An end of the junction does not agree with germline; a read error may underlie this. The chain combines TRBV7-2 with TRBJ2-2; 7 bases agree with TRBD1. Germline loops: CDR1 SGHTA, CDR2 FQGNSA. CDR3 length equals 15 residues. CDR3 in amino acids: CASRFRGPDTGELFF. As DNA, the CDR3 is TGTGCCAGCCGCTTTAGGGGGCCGGACACCGGGGAGCTGTTTTTT.

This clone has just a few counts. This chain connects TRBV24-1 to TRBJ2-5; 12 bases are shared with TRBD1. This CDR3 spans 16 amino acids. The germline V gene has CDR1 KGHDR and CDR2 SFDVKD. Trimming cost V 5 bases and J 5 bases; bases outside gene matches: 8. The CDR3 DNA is TGTGCCACCAGTGGGCCGGGACAGGGGGCGGAGGAGACCCAGTACTTC. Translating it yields CATSGPGQGAEETQYF.

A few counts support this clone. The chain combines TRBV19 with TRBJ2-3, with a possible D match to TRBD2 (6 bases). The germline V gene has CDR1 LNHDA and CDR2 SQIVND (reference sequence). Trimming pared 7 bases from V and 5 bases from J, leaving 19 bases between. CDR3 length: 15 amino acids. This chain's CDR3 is CASKEGGIEKDTQYF. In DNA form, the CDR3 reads TGTGCCAGTAAGGAGGGCGGGATCGAAAAAGATACGCAGTATTTT.

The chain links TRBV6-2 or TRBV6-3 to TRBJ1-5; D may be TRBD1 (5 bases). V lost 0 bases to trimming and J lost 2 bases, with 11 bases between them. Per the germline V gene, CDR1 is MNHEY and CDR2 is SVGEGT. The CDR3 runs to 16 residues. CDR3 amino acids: CASSYSKQVRNQPQHF. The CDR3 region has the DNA TGTGCCAGCAGTTACTCGAAACAGGTGCGCAATCAGCCCCAGCATTTT.

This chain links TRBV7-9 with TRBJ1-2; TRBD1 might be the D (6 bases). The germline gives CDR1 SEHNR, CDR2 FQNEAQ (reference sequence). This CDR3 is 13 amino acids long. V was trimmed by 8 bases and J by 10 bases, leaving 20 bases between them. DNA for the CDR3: TGTGCCAGCGACTTTTGGGGACAAGGCGACTACACCTTC. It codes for CASDFWGQGDYTF.

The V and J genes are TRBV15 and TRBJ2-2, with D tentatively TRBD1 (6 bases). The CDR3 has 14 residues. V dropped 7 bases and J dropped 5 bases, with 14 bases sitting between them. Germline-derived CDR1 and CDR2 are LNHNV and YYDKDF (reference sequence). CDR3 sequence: CATTRGSGTGELFF. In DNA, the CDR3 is TGTGCCACCACCAGGGGATCGGGAACCGGGGAGCTGTTTTTT.

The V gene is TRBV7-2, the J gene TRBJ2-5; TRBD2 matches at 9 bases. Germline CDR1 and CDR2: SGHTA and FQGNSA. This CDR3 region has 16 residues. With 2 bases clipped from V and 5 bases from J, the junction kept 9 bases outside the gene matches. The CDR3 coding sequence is TGTGCCAGCAGCTTATTTGGGCTAGCGGGGCAGGAGACCCAGTACTTC. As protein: CASSLFGLAGQETQYF. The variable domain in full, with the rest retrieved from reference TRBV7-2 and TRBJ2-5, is GAGVSQSPSNKVTEKGKDVELRCDPISGHTALYWYRQSLGQGLEFLIYFQGNSAPDKSGLPSDRFSAERTGGSVSTLTIQRTQQEDSAVYLCASSLFGLAGQETQYFGPGTRLLVL.

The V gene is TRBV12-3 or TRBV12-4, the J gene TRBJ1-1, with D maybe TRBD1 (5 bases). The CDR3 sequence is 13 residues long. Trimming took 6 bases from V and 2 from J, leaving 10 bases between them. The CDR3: CASSLTENTEAFF. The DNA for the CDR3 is TGTGCCAGCAGCCTGACAGAAAACACTGAAGCTTTCTTT.

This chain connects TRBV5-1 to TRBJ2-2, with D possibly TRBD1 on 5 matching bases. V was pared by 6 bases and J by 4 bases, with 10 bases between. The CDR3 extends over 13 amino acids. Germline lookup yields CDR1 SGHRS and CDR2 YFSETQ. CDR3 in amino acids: CASKQGGTGELFF. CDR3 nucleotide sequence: TGCGCCAGCAAGCAGGGCGGCACCGGGGAGCTGTTTTTT.

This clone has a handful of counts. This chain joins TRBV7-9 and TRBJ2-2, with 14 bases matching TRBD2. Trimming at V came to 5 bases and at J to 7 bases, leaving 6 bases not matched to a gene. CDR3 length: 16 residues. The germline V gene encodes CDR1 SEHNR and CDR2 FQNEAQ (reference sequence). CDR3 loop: CASSPGTSGSGGELFF. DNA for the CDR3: TGTGCCAGCAGCCCAGGGACTAGCGGGAGTGGCGGGGAGCTGTTTTTT. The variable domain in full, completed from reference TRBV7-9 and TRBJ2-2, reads DTGVSQNPRHKITKRGQNVTFRCDPISEHNRLYWYRQTLGQGPEFLTYFQNEAQLEKSRLLSDRFSAERPKGSFSTLEIQRTEQGDSAMYLCASSPGTSGSGGELFFGEGSRLTVL.

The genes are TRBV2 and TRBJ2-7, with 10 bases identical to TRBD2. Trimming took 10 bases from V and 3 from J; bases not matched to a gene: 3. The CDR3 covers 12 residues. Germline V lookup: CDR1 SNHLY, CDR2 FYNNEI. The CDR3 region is CATRTSGYEQYF. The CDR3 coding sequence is TGTGCCACAAGGACTAGCGGCTACGAGCAGTACTTC.

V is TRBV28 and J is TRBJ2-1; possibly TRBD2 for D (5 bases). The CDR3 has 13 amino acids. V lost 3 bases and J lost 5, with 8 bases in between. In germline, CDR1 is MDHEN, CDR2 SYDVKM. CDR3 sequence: CASSFTRNNEQFF. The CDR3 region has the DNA TGTGCCAGCAGTTTCACTAGGAACAATGAGCAGTTCTTC.

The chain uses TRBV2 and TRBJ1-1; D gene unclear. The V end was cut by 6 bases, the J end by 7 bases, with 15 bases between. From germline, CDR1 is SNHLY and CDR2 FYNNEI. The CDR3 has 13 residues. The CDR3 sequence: CASSLLNTREAFF. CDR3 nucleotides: TGTGCCAGCAGCCTGCTCAATACGCGTGAAGCTTTCTTT.

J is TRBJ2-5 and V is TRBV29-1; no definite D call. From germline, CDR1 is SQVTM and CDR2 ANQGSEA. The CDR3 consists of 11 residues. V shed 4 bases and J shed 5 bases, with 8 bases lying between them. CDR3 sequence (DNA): TGCAGCGTTGTGGCTGGTGAGACCCAGTACTTC. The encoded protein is CSVVAGETQYF. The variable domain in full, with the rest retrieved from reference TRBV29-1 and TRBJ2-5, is SAVISQKPSRDICQRGTSLTIQCQVDSQVTMMFWYRQQPGQSLTLIATANQGSEATYESGFVIDKFPISRPNLTFSTLTVSNMSPEDSSIYLCSVVAGETQYFGPGTRLLVL.

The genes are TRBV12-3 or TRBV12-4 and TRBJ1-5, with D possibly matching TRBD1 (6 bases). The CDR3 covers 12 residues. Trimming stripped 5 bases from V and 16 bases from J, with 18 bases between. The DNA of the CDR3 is TGTGCCAGCAGTGACAGGCTTCAGCCCTCCCATTTT. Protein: CASSDRLQPSHF.

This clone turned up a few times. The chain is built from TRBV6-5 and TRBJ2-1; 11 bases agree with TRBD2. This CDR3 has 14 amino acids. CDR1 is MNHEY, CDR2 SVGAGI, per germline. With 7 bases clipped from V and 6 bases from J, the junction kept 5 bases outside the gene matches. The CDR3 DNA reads TGTGCCAGCAAGGGACTAGCGGTGGGCAATGAGCAGTTCTTC. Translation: CASKGLAVGNEQFF.

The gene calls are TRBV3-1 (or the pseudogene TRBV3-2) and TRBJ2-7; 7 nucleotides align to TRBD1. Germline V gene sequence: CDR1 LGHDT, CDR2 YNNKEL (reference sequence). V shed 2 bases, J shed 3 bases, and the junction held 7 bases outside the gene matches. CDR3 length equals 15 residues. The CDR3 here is CASSQSSRGFYEQYF. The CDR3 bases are TGTGCCAGCAGCCAATCGTCCAGGGGGTTCTACGAGCAGTACTTC.

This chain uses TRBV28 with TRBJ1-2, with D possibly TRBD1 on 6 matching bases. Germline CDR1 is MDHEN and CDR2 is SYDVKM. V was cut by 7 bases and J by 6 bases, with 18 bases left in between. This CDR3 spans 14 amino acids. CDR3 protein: CASIQVGGRNGYTF. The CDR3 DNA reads TGTGCCAGCATACAAGTAGGGGGAAGGAATGGCTACACCTTC.

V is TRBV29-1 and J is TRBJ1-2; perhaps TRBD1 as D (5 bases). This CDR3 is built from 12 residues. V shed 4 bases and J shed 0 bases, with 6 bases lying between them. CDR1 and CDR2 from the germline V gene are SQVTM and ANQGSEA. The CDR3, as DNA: TGCAGCGTTGTGACAGCTAACTATGGCTACACCTTC. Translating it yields CSVVTANYGYTF. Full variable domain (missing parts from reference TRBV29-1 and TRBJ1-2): SAVISQKPSRDICQRGTSLTIQCQVDSQVTMMFWYRQQPGQSLTLIATANQGSEATYESGFVIDKFPISRPNLTFSTLTVSNMSPEDSSIYLCSVVTANYGYTFGSGTRLTVV.

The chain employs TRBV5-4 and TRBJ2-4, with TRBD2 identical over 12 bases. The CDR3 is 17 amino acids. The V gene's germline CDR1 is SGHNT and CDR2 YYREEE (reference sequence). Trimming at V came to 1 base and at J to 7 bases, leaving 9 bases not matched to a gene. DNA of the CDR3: TGTGCCAGCAGCTTGTCGACTAGCGGGAGAGGGGCTAACATTCAGTACTTC. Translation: CASSLSTSGRGANIQYF.